These 9 T cell receptor beta chains were sequenced from one sample in a study of lymphopenia after photon versus proton radiotherapy. Data came from immunoSEQ multiplex PCR; TCRdb stores just in-frame clones and leaves some out. The sample holds about 62,000 clones, approximately 90% seen once. The material was peripheral blood, obtained from a patient treated with proton-based radiotherapy. Receptor source: a man aged 80 or over with esophageal cancer.

The chain links TRBV4-2 to TRBJ2-1; D gene uncertain. Germline CDR1 reads LGHNA; CDR2 reads YNFKEQ. CDR3 length equals 16 residues. V was cut by 1 base and J by 4 bases, with 14 bases left in between. CDR3 sequence reads: CASSQALVLGYNEQFF. The DNA for the CDR3 is TGTGCCAGCAGCCAAGCTCTAGTGTTGGGTTACAATGAGCAGTTCTTC.

The chain links TRBV7-2 to TRBJ2-5; weak D call: TRBD2 (6 bases). CDR1 is SGHTA, CDR2 FQGNSA, per germline. Trimming took off 3 bases at V and 2 bases at J, with 10 bases between the two ends. The CDR3 contains 14 residues. The CDR3 bases are TGTGCCAGCAGCTTCGGTGGGGGGCAAGAGACCCAGTACTTC. Translating it yields CASSFGGGQETQYF.

The chain couples TRBV9 to TRBJ1-1; 7 nucleotides align to TRBD1. The CDR3 consists of 15 residues. Germline CDR1 reads SGDLS; CDR2 reads YYNGEE. V lost 4 bases and J lost 0; bases outside the gene matches: 6. The CDR3 reads CASSKQGPLNTEAFF. CDR3 coding DNA: TGTGCCAGCAGCAAACAGGGGCCCCTGAACACTGAAGCTTTCTTT. Full variable domain (rest looked up from reference TRBV9 and TRBJ1-1): DSGVTQTPKHLITATGQRVTLRCSPRSGDLSVYWYQQSLDQGLQFLIQYYNGEERAKGNILERFSAQQFPDLHSELNLSSLELGDSALYFCASSKQGPLNTEAFFGQGTRLTVV.

This chain uses TRBV6-1 with TRBJ1-1; possible D gene TRBD1, 6 bases. The V end was cut by 3 bases, the J end by 7 bases, with 12 bases between. CDR3 length: 13 residues. CDR1 is MNHNS and CDR2 is SASEGT in the germline V gene. The CDR3 nucleotides are TGTGCCAGCAGTGAGTTGCAGGGGAGTGAAGCTTTCTTT. It specifies CASSELQGSEAFF.

The chain employs TRBV30 and TRBJ2-7; 10 bases map to TRBD2. The CDR3 consists of 14 residues. Germline V lookup: CDR1 GTSNPN, CDR2 SVGIG (reference sequence). With 4 bases clipped from V and 5 bases from J, the junction kept 8 bases outside the gene matches. The CDR3 reads CAWTPLAGVHEQYF. The CDR3 bases are TGTGCCTGGACCCCTCTAGCGGGAGTGCACGAGCAGTACTTC.

The chain links TRBV29-1 to TRBJ1-2, with 9 bases aligning to TRBD1. V gave up 1 base and J gave up 4 bases; unmatched junction bases: 7. The germline CDR1 and CDR2 sequences are SQVTM and ANQGSEA. This CDR3 spans 15 amino acids. The DNA for the CDR3 is TGCAGCGTTGAAGTTATGGGACAGGGTTCCTATGGCTACACCTTC. Translating gives CSVEVMGQGSYGYTF.

The chain carries TRBV19 and TRBJ1-5; D ambiguous. Trimming pared 5 bases from V and 2 bases from J, leaving 22 bases between. CDR1 is LNHDA, CDR2 SQIVND, per germline (reference sequence). The length of the CDR3 is 18 residues. As DNA, the CDR3 is TGTGCCAGTAGTCCCCAGTCATCGGGAGGGAGGGGCAATCAGCCCCAGCATTTT. It codes for CASSPQSSGGRGNQPQHF.

The chain combines TRBV7-3 with TRBJ2-1; 7 nucleotides align to TRBD1. V was clipped by 8 bases and J by 4 bases; unmatched bases: 2. In germline, CDR1 is SGHTA, CDR2 FQGTGA. This CDR3 is 12 amino acids long. The CDR3 sequence: CASGTAYNEQFF. The CDR3 region has the DNA TGTGCCAGCGGGACAGCATACAATGAGCAGTTCTTC. Full variable domain (missing parts from reference TRBV7-3 and TRBJ2-1): GAGVSQTPSNKVTEKGKYVELRCDPISGHTALYWYRQSLGQGPEFLIYFQGTGAADDSGLPNDRFFAVRPEGSVSTLKIQRTERGDSAVYLCASGTAYNEQFFGPGTRLTVL.

This sequence joins TRBV18 and TRBJ2-5, with 11 bases that match TRBD1. Germline V gives CDR1 KGHSH, CDR2 LQKENI. After removal of 6 bases from V and 5 bases from J, the junction contained 8 bases not matched to a gene. The CDR3 is 15 amino acids. The CDR3 sequence: CASSQGQGAWETQYF. The CDR3 DNA sequence: TGTGCCAGCTCCCAAGGACAGGGGGCCTGGGAGACCCAGTACTTC.